The clone carrying this T cell receptor (beta chain) was counted many times. Its antigen remains unidentified. V dropped 0 bases and J dropped 5 bases, with 13 bases sitting between them. There are 14 residues in the CDR3. Germline values: CDR1 GTSNPN, CDR2 SVGIG (reference sequence). The entry originates in a study of breast tumors, draining lymph nodes, adjacent tissues. Notes on the study in general: Compared with basal-like, luminal-like tumors shared significantly more repertoire with nontumor tissue. Tumor T cell lymph node origin was a supported hypothesis, not proven.

Samples came from axillary lymph nodes draining the breast cancer. One entry per CDR3 protein, called by TCRdb with MiXCR from the multiplex PCR reads. The table shows more than 250,000 distinct CDR3 sequences, with roughly 31% occurring only once. Sequencing used axillary lymph node tissue. V is TRBV30 and J is TRBJ2-5, with D possibly matching TRBD1 (5 bases). The receptor's source is a female donor with breast cancer. Some clones in this sample may be carry-over from other donors' samples. CDR3 loop: CAWSVQALSETQYF. For the CDR3, the DNA is TGTGCCTGGAGTGTACAGGCCTTGAGTGAGACCCAGTACTTC.